This entry lists 15 T cell receptor beta chains sequenced from one sample in a study of Graves' ophthalmopathy and Graves' hyperthyroidism. Amplified TCR beta CDR3 regions were obtained using RNA transcripts as template. Second-round multiplex PCR came after first-round RT-PCR with HTBI primers. TCRdb re-derived calls from the multiplex PCR reads in MiXCR, one entry per CDR3 protein. The sample has about 1.1 million distinct CDR3 sequences, roughly 35% seen once. The sample taken for sequencing was peripheral blood or thyroid tissue (not recorded which). Receptors were obtained from an adult man with Graves' hyperthyroidism.

In its sample, this clonotype was seen a few times. The V call is TRBV20-1, the J call TRBJ2-7; D gene uncertain. The germline CDR1 and CDR2 sequences are DFQATT and SNEGSKA (reference sequence). The CDR3 has 14 residues. Trimming pared 3 bases from V and 2 bases from J, leaving 14 bases between. This CDR3 is CSASYLREPYEQYF. For the CDR3, the DNA is TGCAGTGCTAGCTACCTGCGAGAACCCTACGAGCAGTACTTC.

This clonotype was seen a handful of times. J is TRBJ1-1 and V is TRBV19, with 8 positions matching TRBD1. V was pared by 3 bases and J by 3 bases, with 3 bases of the junction left unmatched. This CDR3 has 14 residues. Germline V CDR1 and CDR2: LNHDA, SQIVND (reference sequence). The CDR3 DNA sequence: TGTGCCAGTAGTATCGGACAGGGCCACACTGAAGCTTTCTTT. Its protein product is CASSIGQGHTEAFF.

Ten or more counts support this clonotype. The V gene is TRBV7-2, the J gene TRBJ1-4, with 9 nucleotides matching TRBD1. Looked up from germline, CDR1 is SGHTA and CDR2 is FQGNSA. The CDR3 length is 16 residues. V trimming: 1 base; J trimming: 2 bases; junction bases outside the gene matches: 2. For the CDR3, the DNA is TGTGCCAGCAGCTTAGACAGGGGGCGGACTAATGAAAAACTGTTTTTT. Translated, it gives CASSLDRGRTNEKLFF.

This clonotype was detected many times. The chain links TRBV6-6 to TRBJ2-7; the match to TRBD2 covers 7 bases. V shed 5 bases, J shed 6 bases, and the junction held 7 bases outside the gene matches. CDR1 MNHNY and CDR2 SVGAGI come from the germline V gene (reference sequence). CDR3 length equals 13 residues. The chain's CDR3 is CASSARLAGEQYF. The CDR3 DNA is TGTGCCAGCAGTGCGAGACTAGCCGGCGAGCAGTACTTC.

This clonotype showed up just a few times. The chain links TRBV29-1 to TRBJ2-1; no clear D gene. In germline, CDR1 is SQVTM, CDR2 ANQGSEA. This CDR3 is 10 amino acids long. V lost 3 bases and J lost 12, with 9 bases in between. The CDR3 spells CSVDAQRQFF. Here the CDR3 DNA reads TGCAGCGTTGACGCCCAGCGGCAGTTCTTC.

The sample holds many counts of this clonotype. The J gene is TRBJ1-1, the V gene TRBV20-1; D gene uncertain. V shed 5 bases and J shed 0 bases, with 19 bases lying between them. This CDR3 region has 16 residues. Germline assignment: CDR1 DFQATT and CDR2 SNEGSKA (reference sequence). The CDR3 reads CSAHLPRGPMNTEAFF. The CDR3 DNA sequence: TGCAGTGCTCACCTACCGAGAGGACCGATGAACACTGAAGCTTTCTTT.

The chain employs TRBV10-2 and TRBJ1-1, with a tentative D call TRBD1 (5 bases). The CDR3 covers 15 residues. Trimming left V 3 bases short and J 1 base short, with 12 bases between. Germline CDR1 WSHSY, CDR2 SAAADI. CDR3 DNA: TGCGCCAGCAGTGACTTTGGGGCGACGAACACTGAAGCTTTCTTT. It translates to CASSDFGATNTEAFF.

The chain has TRBV10-2 and TRBJ2-1; 11 nucleotides align to TRBD2. Germline V gene lookup returns CDR1 WSHSY and CDR2 SAAADI. With 6 bases clipped from V and 6 bases from J, the junction kept 13 bases outside the gene matches. This CDR3 is 17 amino acids long. The CDR3: CASRRTSSGRARNEQFF. Written as DNA, the CDR3 is TGCGCCAGCAGACGAACCAGTAGCGGGAGGGCCCGCAATGAGCAGTTCTTC.

The chain is built from TRBV25-1 and TRBJ1-5; D gene uncertain. There are 15 residues in the CDR3. Trimming cost V 5 bases and J 6 bases, with 17 bases left between them. Germline CDR1 is MGHDK and CDR2 is SYGVNS. CDR3 residues: CASSHAAAGGQPQHF. The CDR3 DNA sequence: TGTGCCAGCAGTCATGCAGCCGCCGGTGGTCAGCCCCAGCATTTT.

The chain uses TRBV2 and TRBJ2-2, with D uncertain. Trimming took 3 bases from V and 5 from J, leaving 16 bases between them. Germline CDR1 and CDR2: SNHLY and FYNNEI. The CDR3 is made up of 16 amino acids. The CDR3 here is CASSDGMRPFTGELFF. The CDR3 bases are TGTGCCAGCAGTGATGGCATGCGCCCATTTACCGGGGAGCTGTTTTTT.

This clonotype was seen ten or more times. CDR3 nucleotides: TGTGCCAGTAGTACCACAGGGACCGGGCGGGGAGAGCAGTACTTC. Translation: CASSTTGTGRGEQYF. This chain connects TRBV19 to TRBJ2-7; D may match TRBD1 or TRBD2 (6 bases each). The CDR3 covers 15 residues. Germline V gives CDR1 LNHDA, CDR2 SQIVND (reference sequence). V dropped 4 bases and J dropped 7 bases, with 20 bases sitting between them.

This clonotype was observed once. The chain has TRBV20-1 and TRBJ2-5, with 13 nucleotides matching TRBD2. The germline V gene has CDR1 DFQATT and CDR2 SNEGSKA (reference sequence). Unmatched junction bases numbered 5, after V lost 6 bases and J lost 7 bases. This CDR3 contains 13 residues. CDR3 amino acids: CSAGTSGMRTQYF. The CDR3 DNA is TGCAGTGCAGGGACTAGCGGGATGAGGACCCAGTACTTC.

This clonotype was detected ten times or more. The chain carries TRBV7-2 and TRBJ2-7; weak D call: TRBD1 (5 bases). CDR3 length: 14 residues. The germline V gene has CDR1 SGHTA and CDR2 FQGNSA. Between the trimmed V and J ends, which lost 5 bases and 1 base, there was a span of 12 bases. The CDR3 loop is CASSPQWTSYEQYF. DNA of the CDR3: TGTGCCAGCAGCCCCCAATGGACATCCTACGAGCAGTACTTC.

On this clonotype: A much larger clone differs from this one at a single base, so this may be a read error. The V call is TRBV5-1, the J call TRBJ1-1; 8 nucleotides line up with TRBD1. V was pared by 7 bases and J by 3 bases, with 8 bases of the junction left unmatched. From germline, CDR1 is SGHRS and CDR2 YFSETQ. The length of the CDR3 is 14 residues. CDR3 nucleotide sequence: TGCGCCAGCGATCCCGAGACAGGGGACACTGAAGCTTTCTTT. Its protein is CASDPETGDTEAFF.

The chain combines TRBV10-3 with TRBJ1-1; a weak D match, TRBD1 (6 bases). This CDR3 spans 12 amino acids. Germline-derived CDR1 and CDR2 are ENHRY and SYGVKD. V was clipped by 2 bases and J by 8 bases, with 9 bases between them. CDR3 residues: CAISEGDNEAFF. The CDR3 nucleotides read TGTGCCATCAGTGAGGGGGACAACGAAGCTTTCTTT.